Included here is one TCR beta chain sequence, with context. Original processing methods: Reference gene primers were amplified, and this amplification served to estimate nucleated cell counts. Method: immunoSEQ multiplex PCR; TCRdb's copy keeps in-frame clones and lacks some. V, J and clone size are those of that table, while D and trimming were read from the DNA. In the table there are about 150,000 clones, roughly nine tenths of which are singletons. The sample belongs to a study of blood T cell repertoires in COVID-19. Study context: The study drew acute and convalescent COVID-19 samples from the United States, Italy and Spain.

The CDR3 length is 16 residues. Germline V gene lookup returns CDR1 SEHNR and CDR2 FQNEAQ (reference sequence). V was shortened by 5 bases and J by 4 bases, with 20 bases between the two germline ends. The chain uses TRBV7-9 and TRBJ1-1; D possibly corresponds to TRBD1 (6 bases). The source is a woman aged 60-70 years with active COVID-19. The sequenced material came from peripheral blood. CDR3 region: CASSRVGGGSSTEAFF. Written as DNA, the CDR3 is TGTGCCAGCAGCAGGGTTGGGGGGGGCTCCTCCACTGAAGCTTTCTTT.